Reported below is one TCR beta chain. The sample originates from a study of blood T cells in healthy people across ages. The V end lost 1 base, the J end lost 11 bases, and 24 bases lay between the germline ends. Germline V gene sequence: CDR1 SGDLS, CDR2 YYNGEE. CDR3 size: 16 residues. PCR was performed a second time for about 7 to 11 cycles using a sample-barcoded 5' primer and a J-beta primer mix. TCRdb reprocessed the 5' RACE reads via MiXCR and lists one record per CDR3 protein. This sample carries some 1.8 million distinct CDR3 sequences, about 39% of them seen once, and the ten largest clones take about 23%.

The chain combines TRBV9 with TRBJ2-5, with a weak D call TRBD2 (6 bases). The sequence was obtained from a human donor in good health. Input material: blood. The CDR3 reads CASSVRVAGLYNEQYF. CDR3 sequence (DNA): TGTGCCAGCAGCGTACGCGTGGCGGGGTTGTACAATGAGCAGTACTTC. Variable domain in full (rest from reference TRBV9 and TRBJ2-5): DSGVTQTPKHLITATGQRVTLRCSPRSGDLSVYWYQQSLDQGLQFLIQYYNGEERAKGNILERFSAQQFPDLHSELNLSSLELGDSALYFCASSVRVAGLYNEQYFGPGTRLLVL.